Included here is one T cell receptor beta chain sequence, with context. The antigen remains undetermined. Molecular barcoding with unique molecular identifiers was used for the TCRbeta library. TCRdb analysed the PCR reads with MiXCR anew, one entry per CDR3 protein. The sample carries 490,000 or so distinct CDR3 sequences, roughly a tenth recorded once. This specimen belongs to a study of T-cell reconstitution after alpha-beta-depleted transplantation in children. Whole-study results and caveats: The study traced high day-60 TCRbeta diversity in some patients to surviving recipient T cells and thymic progenitors. The authors attributed T-cell counts and diversity one year after transplant mostly to newly produced T cells. Several hundred graft clones that had expanded were reportedly the source of alpha-beta T cells about two months after transplant.

The V gene lost 5 bases and the J gene lost 3 bases, with 14 bases spanning the gap. The CDR3 has 15 amino acids. CDR1 is SEHNR, CDR2 FQNEAQ, per germline (reference sequence). The material sequenced was PBMCs, taken before TCRalphabeta/CD19-depleted stem cell transplant. The chain has TRBV7-9 and TRBJ2-1; D is uncertain. This clonotype originated in a child aged 2 to 10 with inherited bone marrow failure, due to receive a stem cell transplant. The CDR3 region is CASSHIGRNYNEQFF. For the CDR3, the DNA is TGTGCCAGCAGCCACATCGGACGCAACTACAATGAGCAGTTCTTC.